A selection of T cell receptor beta chains follows, all from one sample in a study of blood T cell repertoires in COVID-19. The repertoire was sequenced with immunoSEQ multiplex PCR; TCRdb's copy has only in-frame clones and lacks some. Of over 85,000 clones in the sample, around nine tenths were seen once. Sequenced sample: peripheral blood. These TCRs come from a man in his forties with acute or convalescent COVID-19. The CDR3 runs from the conserved cysteine through the conserved F or W. A D gene is named only where the DNA matches it firmly. Clone size is given for some rows only: seen once, a few or many times, or a class if the clone is expanded.

J gene | D gene | V gene | clone size | CDR3 protein | CDR3 DNA
TRBJ1-5 | TRBD1 | TRBV6-6 | . | CASSPLPTGGSGSNQPQHF | TGTGCCAGCAGTCCACTCCCGACAGGGGGAAGCGGGAGCAATCAGCCCCAGCATTTT
TRBJ2-7 | . | TRBV3-1/TRBV3-2 | . | CASSQDRGTYEQYF | TGTGCCAGCAGCCAAGACAGGGGAACCTACGAGCAGTACTTC
TRBJ2-7 | TRBD1 | TRBV15 | . | CATSTRTGGLYEQYF | TGTGCCACCAGCACCAGAACAGGGGGTCTCTACGAGCAGTACTTC
TRBJ1-2 | . | TRBV12-3/TRBV12-4 | . | CASSFGQRGYTF | TGTGCCAGCAGTTTCGGTCAGCGGGGCTACACCTTC
TRBJ2-5 | TRBD1 | TRBV18 | . | CASSPSLQGRGAQETQYF | TGTGCCAGCTCACCTTCCTTACAGGGGAGAGGGGCCCAAGAGACCCAGTACTTC
TRBJ2-7 | TRBD2 | TRBV29-1 | . | CSVEESRTSVYEQYF | TGCAGCGTTGAAGAATCACGGACTAGCGTGTACGAGCAGTACTTC
TRBJ2-3 | TRBD1 | TRBV5-1 | . | CASSWIQGMSTDTQYF | TGCGCCAGCAGCTGGATACAGGGGATGAGCACAGATACGCAGTATTTT
TRBJ2-3 | TRBD1 | TRBV4-1 | . | CASSQLDRGTDTQYF | TGCGCCAGCAGCCAACTGGACAGGGGCACAGATACGCAGTATTTT
TRBJ2-7 | . | TRBV7-2 | . | CASSLLGSGEQYF | TGTGCCAGCAGCTTATTGGGGTCGGGGGAGCAGTACTTC
TRBJ2-7 | TRBD1 | TRBV5-8 | . | CASSGRTGVYEQYF | TGTGCCAGCAGCGGACGGACAGGGGTTTACGAGCAGTACTTC
TRBJ2-1 | TRBD2 | TRBV7-2 | . | CASSPRRLAGVNEQFF | TGTGCCAGCAGCCCGCGAAGGCTAGCGGGGGTCAATGAGCAGTTCTTC
TRBJ2-3 | TRBD2 | TRBV3-1/TRBV3-2 | . | CASSQGSLAGPHTQYF | TGTGCCAGCAGCCAAGGTTCACTAGCGGGCCCCCATACGCAGTATTTT
TRBJ2-6 | . | TRBV7-9 | . | CASSSQGNGANVLTF | TGTGCCAGCAGCTCCCAGGGGAACGGGGCCAACGTCCTGACTTTC
TRBJ2-1 | TRBD2 | TRBV19 | . | CASSIGVPFLAGKNNEQFF | TGTGCCAGTAGTATAGGAGTTCCCTTCCTAGCGGGGAAAAACAATGAGCAGTTCTTC
TRBJ2-7 | TRBD2 | TRBV7-9 | . | CASSSAGGTYEQYF | TGTGCCAGCAGCTCAGCGGGAGGAACCTACGAGCAGTACTTC
TRBJ2-2 | TRBD2 | TRBV27 | . | CASSSGLAGTGELFF | TGTGCCAGCAGTTCGGGACTAGCGGGCACCGGGGAGCTGTTTTTT
TRBJ1-4 | . | TRBV7-9 | . | CASSLSTRGWTNEKLFF | TGTGCCAGCAGCTTATCCACCCGGGGGTGGACTAATGAAAAACTGTTTTTT
TRBJ1-4 | TRBD1 | TRBV3-1/TRBV3-2 | . | CASSQDSGQGKLFF | TGTGCCAGCAGCCAAGATTCAGGACAGGGCAAACTGTTTTTT
TRBJ2-7 | TRBD1 | TRBV7-2 | . | CASSLDRGNYEQYF | TGTGCCAGCAGCTTAGACAGGGGGAACTACGAGCAGTACTTC
TRBJ2-7 | . | TRBV10-3 | once | CATTDQGNIYEQYF | TGTGCCACCACGGACCAGGGGAACATCTACGAGCAGTACTTC
TRBJ1-6 | TRBD1 | TRBV7-6 | . | CASSGDRGDSPLHF | TGTGCCAGCAGCGGTGACAGGGGCGATTCACCCCTCCACTTT
TRBJ2-5 | . | TRBV30 | . | CAWSVQQGPWETQYF | TGTGCCTGGAGTGTACAACAGGGCCCTTGGGAGACCCAGTACTTC
TRBJ1-4 | . | TRBV7-2 | . | CASSPGGDNEKLFF | TGTGCCAGCAGCCCGGGAGGTGACAATGAAAAACTGTTTTTT
TRBJ2-2 | . | TRBV23-1 | . | CASSQSAWESFGELFF | TGCGCCAGCAGTCAATCGGCGTGGGAGAGCTTTGGGGAGCTGTTTTTT
TRBJ1-5 | TRBD1 | TRBV5-1 | . | CASSTSGGNQPQHF | TGCGCCAGCAGCACCTCAGGGGGAAATCAGCCCCAGCATTTT
TRBJ2-6 | . | TRBV30 | . | CAWSPGTGANVLTF | TGTGCCTGGAGTCCGGGGACTGGGGCCAACGTCCTGACTTTC
TRBJ2-1 | . | TRBV5-5 | . | CASSIPDYGDYNEQFF | TGTGCCAGCAGCATCCCCGACTACGGAGATTACAATGAGCAGTTCTTC
TRBJ1-6 | TRBD1 | TRBV4-3 | . | CASSQDGGQGNSPLHF | TGCGCCAGCAGCCAAGATGGGGGACAGGGCAATTCACCCCTCCACTTT
TRBJ1-2 | TRBD1 | TRBV29-1 | . | CSVRSGTGDYGYTF | TGCAGCGTTCGATCCGGGACAGGAGACTATGGCTACACCTTC
TRBJ2-3 | . | TRBV7-9 | . | CASSPSTDTQYF | TGTGCCAGCAGCCCTTCCACAGATACGCAGTATTTT
TRBJ2-2 | . | TRBV30 | . | CASRTFFTGELFF | TGTGCCTCTCGGACTTTCTTTACCGGGGAGCTGTTTTTT
TRBJ1-6 | . | TRBV27 | . | CASSLAGGDNSPLHF | TGTGCCAGCAGTTTAGCGGGGGGCGATAATTCACCCCTCCACTTT
TRBJ2-1 | TRBD2 | TRBV9 | . | CASSVRGDRNEQFF | TGTGCCAGCAGCGTGCGGGGGGACCGGAATGAGCAGTTCTTC